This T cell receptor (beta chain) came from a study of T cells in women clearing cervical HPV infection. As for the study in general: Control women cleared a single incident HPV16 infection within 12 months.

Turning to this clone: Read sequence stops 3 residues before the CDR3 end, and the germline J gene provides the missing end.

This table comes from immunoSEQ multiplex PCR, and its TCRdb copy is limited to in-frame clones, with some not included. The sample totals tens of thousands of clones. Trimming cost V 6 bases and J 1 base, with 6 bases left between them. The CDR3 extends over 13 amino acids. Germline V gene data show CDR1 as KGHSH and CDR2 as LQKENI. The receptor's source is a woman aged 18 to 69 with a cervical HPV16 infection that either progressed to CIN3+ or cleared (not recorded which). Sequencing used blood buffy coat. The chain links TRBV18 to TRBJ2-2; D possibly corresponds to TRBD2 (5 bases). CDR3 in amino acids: CASSAGNTGELFF. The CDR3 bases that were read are TGTGCCAGCTCCGCGGGGAACACCGGGGAG.